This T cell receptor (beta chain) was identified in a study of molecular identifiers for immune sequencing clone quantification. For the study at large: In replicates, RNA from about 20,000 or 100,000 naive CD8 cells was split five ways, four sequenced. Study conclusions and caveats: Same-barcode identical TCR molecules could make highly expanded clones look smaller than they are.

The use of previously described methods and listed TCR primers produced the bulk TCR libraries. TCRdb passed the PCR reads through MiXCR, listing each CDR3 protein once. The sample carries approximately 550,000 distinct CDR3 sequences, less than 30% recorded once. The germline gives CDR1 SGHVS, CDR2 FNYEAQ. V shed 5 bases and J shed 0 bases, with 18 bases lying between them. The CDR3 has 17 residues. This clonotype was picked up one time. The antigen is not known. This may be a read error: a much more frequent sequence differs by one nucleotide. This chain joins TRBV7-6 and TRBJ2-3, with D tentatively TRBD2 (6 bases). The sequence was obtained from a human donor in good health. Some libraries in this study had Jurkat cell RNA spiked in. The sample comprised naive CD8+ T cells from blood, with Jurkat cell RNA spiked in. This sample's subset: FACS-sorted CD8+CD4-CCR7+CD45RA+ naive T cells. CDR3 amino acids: CASSPRESGWSTDTQYF. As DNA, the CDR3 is TGTGCCAGCAGCCCCCGAGAGAGCGGGTGGAGCACAGATACGCAGTATTTT.